The 27 T cell receptor beta chains below were found in one sample sequenced in a study of CD8+CD57+ T cells in acquired aplastic anemia. The authors sequenced patients whose flow cytometry had shown CD8+CD57+ cell expansion. The use of genomic DNA as template underpinned the TCR beta VDJ and CDR3 profiling. MiXCR was run by TCRdb on the reads, yielding one entry per CDR3 protein. The data show around 170,000 distinct CDR3 sequences, with around half seen just once and 8% to 10% held by the top ten. Sequencing was performed on sorted CD4+, CD8+, or CD8+CD57+ T cells (not recorded which) from PBMCs. These receptor sequences come from a human donor with aplastic anemia.

The chain joins TRBV30 to TRBJ1-1; 7 nucleotides match TRBD1. CDR3 size: 14 residues. Germline V gene data show CDR1 as GTSNPN and CDR2 as SVGIG (reference sequence). J gave up 0 bases and V 3 bases, and 4 bases lay outside the gene matches. CDR3 residues: CAWSYRGMNTEAFF. Here the CDR3 DNA reads TGTGCCTGGAGCTACAGGGGTATGAACACTGAAGCTTTCTTT.

This chain links TRBV5-1 with TRBJ1-1; D unresolved. Germline V gives CDR1 SGHRS, CDR2 YFSETQ. The CDR3 totals 14 residues. V lost 4 bases, J lost 1 base, and 11 bases lay in between. The CDR3 sequence: CASSPQVPNTEAFF. CDR3 nucleotide sequence: TGCGCCAGCAGCCCTCAGGTCCCGAACACTGAAGCTTTCTTT.

The rearrangement links TRBV15 to TRBJ1-4; no definite D call. V was trimmed by 1 base and J by 0 bases, leaving 9 bases between them. CDR3 size: 16 residues. Germline values: CDR1 LNHNV, CDR2 YYDKDF (reference sequence). The CDR3 nucleotides read TGTGCCACCAGCAGAGGCCACGGGGCAACTAATGAAAAACTGTTTTTT. This gives the protein CATSRGHGATNEKLFF.

The chain carries TRBV2 and TRBJ1-1; maybe TRBD1 (6 bases). The germline V and J ends were trimmed by 3 bases and 6 bases, with 14 bases remaining between them. Germline assignment: CDR1 SNHLY and CDR2 FYNNEI. The length of the CDR3 is 14 residues. DNA of the CDR3: TGTGCCAGCAGTGACGGAATGGGGGGCGCTGAAGCTTTCTTT. Translating gives CASSDGMGGAEAFF. The full variable domain, completed using reference TRBV2 and TRBJ1-1, is EPEVTQTPSHQVTQMGQEVILRCVPISNHLYFYWYRQILGQKVEFLVSFYNNEISEKSEIFDDQFSVERPDGSNFTLKIRSTKLEDSAMYFCASSDGMGGAEAFFGQGTRLTVV.

Ten or more counts support this clonotype. The genes are TRBV19 and TRBJ1-2; D perhaps matches TRBD1 (6 bases). Germline-derived CDR1 and CDR2 are LNHDA and SQIVND (reference sequence). CDR3 size: 12 residues. V lost 3 bases and J lost 12, with 14 bases in between. CDR3 nucleotide sequence: TGTGCCAGTAGTATTCACGGGGGGCTCCACACCTTC. Amino acids: CASSIHGGLHTF.

In its sample, this clonotype was seen once. The V gene is TRBV12-3 or TRBV12-4, the J gene TRBJ1-2; D remains unclear. This CDR3 has 11 residues. With 6 bases removed from V and 14 bases from J, the gap between germline ends came to 16 bases. The CDR3 coding sequence is TGTGCCAGCAGCGTAGGTCCGGGCCTGACCTTC. Protein product: CASSVGPGLTF.

This clonotype was observed many times. V usage is TRBV5-6 and J usage is TRBJ2-1, with a weak D call TRBD2 (5 bases). CDR1 SGHDT and CDR2 YYEEEE come from the germline V gene. The CDR3 loop spans 12 amino acids. Deletions cut 4 bases from V and 7 bases from J, with 9 bases between. CDR3 in amino acids: CASSLRRNEQFF. CDR3 coding DNA: TGTGCCAGCAGCCTGAGGAGGAATGAGCAGTTCTTC.

This clonotype was counted a few times. J is TRBJ2-1 and V is TRBV11-2; D perhaps matches TRBD1 (5 bases). The CDR3 is 14 amino acids. Germline CDR1 and CDR2: SGHAT and FQNNGV. V was shortened by 2 bases and J by 8 bases, with 13 bases between the two germline ends. Written as DNA, the CDR3 is TGTGCCAGCAGCTTATCCAGGGCCCGGTATGAGCAGTTCTTC. Translation: CASSLSRARYEQFF.

This clonotype was seen ten or more times. The CDR3 protein is CASSPTGSRSPLHF. The CDR3 DNA reads as TGTGCCAGCAGCCCGACAGGGTCTCGATCACCCCTCCACTTT. J is TRBJ1-6 and V is TRBV5-4, with TRBD1 matching over 7 bases. The CDR3 extends over 14 amino acids. Germline values: CDR1 SGHNT, CDR2 YYREEE (reference sequence). J was trimmed by 10 bases and V by 4 bases; bases with no gene match: 8.

Only a few counts were recorded for this clonotype. The V gene is TRBV7-3, the J gene TRBJ2-5; no reliable D call. The ends were cut back, 10 bases at V and 5 bases at J, with 11 bases in the middle. The CDR3 is 11 residues long. Germline V gene data show CDR1 as SGHTA and CDR2 as FQGTGA. The CDR3 loop reads CATRILETQYF. DNA for the CDR3: TGTGCCACACGGATTCTGGAGACCCAGTACTTC. The full variable domain, its missing parts supplied by reference TRBV7-3 and TRBJ2-5, is GAGVSQTPSNKVTEKGKYVELRCDPISGHTALYWYRQSLGQGPEFLIYFQGTGAADDSGLPNDRFFAVRPEGSVSTLKIQRTERGDSAVYLCATRILETQYFGPGTRLLVL.

Note on this clonotype: One base away lies a much larger clone, so this may be a sequencing read error. Since no conserved phenylalanine or tryptophan closes the CDR3, a read error is the likely cause. The chain's CDR3 is CASRERGQRDYEQYL. The DNA for the CDR3 is TGTGCCAGCAGGGAAAGAGGACAAAGAGACTACGAGCAGTACCTC. The chain is built from TRBV6-1 and TRBJ2-7; D might be TRBD1 (5 bases). Trimming stripped 6 bases from V and 3 bases from J, with 18 bases between. Per germline, CDR1 MNHNS and CDR2 SASEGT. This CDR3 spans 15 amino acids.

The CDR3 DNA is TGCAGCTCAAACACAGATACGCAGTATTTT. It codes for CSSNTDTQYF. The chain combines TRBV29-1 with TRBJ2-3; D not certain. Germline loops: CDR1 SQVTM, CDR2 ANQGSEA. The CDR3 is made up of 10 amino acids. V was pared by 8 bases and J by 2 bases, with 5 bases between.

This clonotype was counted a single time. A much larger clone differs by one base, so this may be a read error. The genes are TRBV9 and TRBJ2-3; 8 nucleotides line up with TRBD2. The CDR3 runs 19 residues. V lost 0 bases to trimming and J lost 2 bases; unmatched junction nucleotides: 14. Germline lookup yields CDR1 SGDLS and CDR2 YYNGEE. As DNA, the CDR3 is TGTGCCAGCAGCGTAGCGAAGAGGACTAGCTGGAGAATCACAGATACGCAGTATTTT. Protein sequence: CASSVAKRTSWRITDTQYF.

The chain is built from TRBV6-2 or TRBV6-3 and TRBJ2-1; D remains ambiguous. The CDR3 contains 20 residues. Trimming stripped 0 bases from V and 1 base from J, with 22 bases between. Germline lookup yields CDR1 MNHEY and CDR2 SVGEGT. CDR3: CASSYSRWDPPTDSYNEQFF. In nucleotides, the CDR3 is TGTGCCAGCAGTTACTCGAGGTGGGATCCCCCTACCGATTCCTACAATGAGCAGTTCTTC.

This clonotype has ten or more counts. The chain joins TRBV6-5 to TRBJ1-1; D might be TRBD1 (5 bases). This CDR3 has 13 residues. Germline V gene data show CDR1 as MNHEY and CDR2 as SVGAGI. V was pared by 2 bases and J by 5 bases, with 9 bases between. The CDR3 DNA sequence: TGTGCCAGCAGTTACGGGGCGTGGACTGAAGCTTTCTTT. As protein: CASSYGAWTEAFF.

This sequence joins TRBV15 and TRBJ2-1; tentatively, D is TRBD2 (7 bases). The CDR3 runs to 17 residues. Trimming removed 1 base from V and 2 bases from J, with 15 bases in between. CDR1 is LNHNV, CDR2 YYDKDF, per germline (reference sequence). The CDR3 DNA reads as TGTGCCACCAGCAGAGGGGGTGGGGGGGCCCCCTACAATGAGCAGTTCTTC. Translated, it gives CATSRGGGGAPYNEQFF.

This clonotype was detected only a few times. An end of the junction differs from the germline gene, which may be a read error. V is TRBV7-7 and J is TRBJ2-2; TRBD1 might be the D (5 bases). CDR3 length: 12 residues. Germline V gives CDR1 SSHAT, CDR2 FNYEAQ (reference sequence). CDR3 loop: CASSLDSGELFF. Here the CDR3 DNA reads TGTGCTAGCAGCTTAGACAGCGGGGAGCTGTTTTTT.

The chain is built from TRBV2 and TRBJ2-5; D is unresolved. CDR3 length: 12 amino acids. Germline CDR1 SNHLY, CDR2 FYNNEI. The germline V and J ends were trimmed by 6 bases and 5 bases, with 10 bases remaining between them. The CDR3: CASSLIGETQYF. In DNA form, the CDR3 reads TGTGCCAGCAGCCTTATCGGGGAGACCCAGTACTTC. The full variable domain, its missing parts supplied by reference TRBV2 and TRBJ2-5, is EPEVTQTPSHQVTQMGQEVILRCVPISNHLYFYWYRQILGQKVEFLVSFYNNEISEKSEIFDDQFSVERPDGSNFTLKIRSTKLEDSAMYFCASSLIGETQYFGPGTRLLVL.

Ten or more counts support this clonotype. This chain uses TRBV19 with TRBJ1-5, with 10 bases identical to TRBD1. The CDR3 runs 16 residues. Germline CDR1 and CDR2: LNHDA and SQIVND (reference sequence). V shed 1 base, J shed 6 bases, and the junction held 6 bases outside the gene matches. The CDR3 region is CASSIGGGQGSQPQHF. CDR3 nucleotides: TGTGCCAGTAGTATAGGGGGGGGACAGGGGAGTCAGCCCCAGCATTTT.

The chain is built from TRBV7-2 and TRBJ1-4; D possibly corresponds to TRBD1 (6 bases). CDR3 length equals 12 residues. Germline-derived CDR1 and CDR2 are SGHTA and FQGNSA. Trimming took off 5 bases at V and 13 bases at J, with 14 bases between the two ends. DNA for the CDR3: TGTGCCAGCAGCCAAAGGGGGGCCAGACTGTTTTTT. It yields the protein CASSQRGARLFF. The variable domain in full, completed from reference TRBV7-2 and TRBJ1-4, reads GAGVSQSPSNKVTEKGKDVELRCDPISGHTALYWYRQSLGQGLEFLIYFQGNSAPDKSGLPSDRFSAERTGGSVSTLTIQRTQQEDSAVYLCASSQRGARLFFGSGTQLSVL.

This clonotype has at least ten counts. The CDR3 coding sequence is TGTGCCAGCAGTGAGGCCGGTCGACAGGGGGCCACTATCGACTATGGCTACACCTTC. Protein sequence: CASSEAGRQGATIDYGYTF. The chain is built from TRBV2 and TRBJ1-2; the match to TRBD1 covers 10 bases. The V and J ends lost 3 bases and 3 bases, in that order; junction bases with no gene match: 16. The germline V gene encodes CDR1 SNHLY and CDR2 FYNNEI. The CDR3 has 19 residues.

V usage is TRBV3-1 and J usage is TRBJ2-1; D perhaps matches TRBD1 (6 bases). CDR3 length: 16 residues. The germline V and J ends were trimmed by 4 bases and 4 bases, with 17 bases remaining between them. Germline V CDR1 and CDR2: LGHDT, YNNKEL (reference sequence). The CDR3 loop reads CASSLVYRESYNEQFF. CDR3 sequence (DNA): TGTGCCAGCAGCCTGGTATACAGGGAGAGTTACAATGAGCAGTTCTTC.

This clonotype has a count of ten or more. This chain links TRBV5-1 with TRBJ2-5, with D unresolved. Trimming stripped 0 bases from V and 4 bases from J, with 7 bases between. The CDR3 contains 13 residues. In germline, CDR1 is SGHRS, CDR2 YFSETQ. CDR3 loop: CASSLGWGETQYF. CDR3 sequence (DNA): TGCGCCAGCAGCTTGGGGTGGGGAGAGACCCAGTACTTC.

This clonotype occurred many times. This chain joins TRBV5-8 and TRBJ1-5, with D possibly being TRBD1 (5 bases). The CDR3 is made up of 15 amino acids. The ends were cut back, 4 bases at V and 3 bases at J, with 14 bases in the middle. Looked up from germline, CDR1 is SGHTS and CDR2 is YDEGEE. CDR3 DNA sequence: TGTGCCAGCAGCCAAAACCGGGGGTCCAATCAGCCCCAGCATTTT. It codes for CASSQNRGSNQPQHF.

V usage is TRBV5-8 and J usage is TRBJ2-7; TRBD1 matches 8 bases. V lost 5 bases to trimming and J lost 6 bases; unmatched junction nucleotides: 10. The germline V gene has CDR1 SGHTS and CDR2 YDEGEE. The CDR3 is 14 amino acids. CDR3 loop: CASRSPGQVLEQYF. CDR3 sequence (DNA): TGTGCCAGCAGATCACCGGGACAGGTCCTCGAGCAGTACTTC.

CDR3 amino acids: CASSHGQGLAGLNEQFF. DNA for the CDR3: TGTGCCAGCAGCCACGGCCAAGGACTAGCGGGACTTAATGAGCAGTTCTTC. The chain is built from TRBV14 and TRBJ2-1; 12 nucleotides line up with TRBD2. V gave up 3 bases and J gave up 7 bases; unmatched junction bases: 10. The CDR3 is made up of 17 amino acids. Germline V gene lookup returns CDR1 SGHDN and CDR2 FVKESK.

This clonotype was counted between two and nine times. The chain carries TRBV20-1 and TRBJ2-3; tentative D call: TRBD1 (6 bases). The germline CDR1 and CDR2 sequences are DFQATT and SNEGSKA (reference sequence). This CDR3 comprises 14 residues. V was pared by 4 bases and J by 8 bases, with 19 bases between. This chain's CDR3 is CSAISLQGSSTQYF. The CDR3 DNA reads TGCAGTGCTATATCACTACAGGGTTCTAGTACGCAGTATTTT.